This T cell receptor (beta chain) emerged from a study of regulatory T cells in long-lasting Graves disease. Combining iRepertoire HTBI primers with Arm-PCR of CDR3 regions, the authors built TCR beta libraries. TCRdb passed the multiplex PCR reads through MiXCR, listing each CDR3 protein once. This sample yields hundreds of thousands of distinct CDR3 sequences, of which about 16% are seen a single time; more than 20% belongs to the top ten. A word on this clonotype: The target antigen is unknown. Being one base from a much bigger clone, this may be a read error.

The V end was cut by 7 bases, the J end by 2 bases, with 15 bases between. This CDR3 contains 15 residues. Germline CDR1 MDHEN, CDR2 SYDVKM. Study-level results: The study found persistent patients shared more public clonotypes (roughly 2,800) than new patients (nearly 1,000). The study found TRBV28, TRBJ1-2 and TRBJ2-5 favored in persistent disease.

Time point specified: newly diagnosed GD, antithyroid drugs for less than 3 months. Making the TCR library involved RNA that had been extracted from PBMCs. These data also formed part of another study, on T cells in Graves' hyperthyroidism and ophthalmopathy. As reported in that work: The HTBI primer set served for first-round RT-PCR of the TCR CDR3.

This chain joins TRBV28 and TRBJ2-4; D might be TRBD2 (6 bases). Sequenced here: peripheral blood mononuclear cells (PBMCs), sampled at new diagnosis, from a patient treated with antithyroid drugs. The sequence came from a woman aged 35-65 years with Graves disease. The DNA for the CDR3 is TGTGCCAGCACGGAGGGTCCGGGAACCAAAAACATTCAGTACTTC. Translating it yields CASTEGPGTKNIQYF.